There are many counts of the clone carrying this T cell receptor beta chain. Its target is unknown. This sample was included in a study of regulatory T cells in long-lasting Graves disease. General study points: Persistent Graves' patients possessed reduced TCR diversity relative to recently diagnosed ones.

Library construction for TCR beta used iRepertoire HTBI primers and Arm-PCR of CDR3 regions. One entry per CDR3 protein results from TCRdb running MiXCR on the multiplex PCR reads. The sample includes around 450,000 distinct CDR3 sequences, about 15% of them seen just once. Germline V CDR1 and CDR2: ENHRY, SYGVKD. V gave up 2 bases and J gave up 9 bases, with 16 bases separating them. The CDR3 totals 14 residues. Time point given: newly diagnosed GD, antithyroid drugs for less than 3 months. PBMC-derived RNA was used for the TCR library. The sample was also reused in another study, on T cells in Graves' hyperthyroidism and ophthalmopathy.

The source is a woman aged 40-49 years with Graves disease. This sample comprised peripheral blood mononuclear cells (PBMCs), obtained at new diagnosis, from a patient treated with antithyroid drugs. V usage is TRBV10-3 and J usage is TRBJ2-5; D ambiguous. This CDR3 reads CAISEPTTFKAQYF. Written as DNA, the CDR3 is TGTGCCATCAGTGAGCCCACGACATTTAAGGCCCAGTACTTC.